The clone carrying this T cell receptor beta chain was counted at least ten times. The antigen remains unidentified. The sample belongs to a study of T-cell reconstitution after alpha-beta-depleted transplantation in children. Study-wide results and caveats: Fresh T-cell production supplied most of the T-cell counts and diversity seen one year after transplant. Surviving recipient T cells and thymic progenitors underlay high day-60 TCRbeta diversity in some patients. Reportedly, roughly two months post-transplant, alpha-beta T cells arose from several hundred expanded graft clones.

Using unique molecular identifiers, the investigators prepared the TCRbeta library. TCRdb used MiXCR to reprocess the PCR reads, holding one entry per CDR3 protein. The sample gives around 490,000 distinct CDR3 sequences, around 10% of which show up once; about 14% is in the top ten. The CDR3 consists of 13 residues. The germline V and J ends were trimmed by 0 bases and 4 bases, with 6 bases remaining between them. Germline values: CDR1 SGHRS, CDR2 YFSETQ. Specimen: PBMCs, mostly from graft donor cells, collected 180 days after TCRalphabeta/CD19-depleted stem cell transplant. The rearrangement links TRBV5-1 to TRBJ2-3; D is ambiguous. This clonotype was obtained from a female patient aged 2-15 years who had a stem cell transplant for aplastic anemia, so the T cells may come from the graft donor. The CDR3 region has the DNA TGCGCCAGCAGCTTGGGCTTTTCAGATACGCAGTATTTT. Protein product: CASSLGFSDTQYF.